This entry lists 32 T cell receptor beta chains sequenced from one sample in a study of cytomegalovirus exposure and HLA in healthy donors. Only in-frame clones appear in the TCRdb table, and some are missing; sequencing was by immunoSEQ multiplex PCR. This sample has 300,000 to 350,000 clones; 88% occur once, and the top ten carry approximately 0.96%. Sequencing was done on a sample of PBMCs. These receptors were obtained from a man under 40 in good health and CMV-seronegative.

The chain links TRBV5-1 to TRBJ2-2; D remains ambiguous. CDR3 size: 15 residues. The V end lost 4 bases, the J end lost 2 bases, and 12 bases lay between the germline ends. Germline CDR1 SGHRS, CDR2 YFSETQ. The CDR3 DNA sequence: TGCGCCAGCAGCGCAAGTACAGCCAACACCGGGGAGCTGTTTTTT. It specifies CASSASTANTGELFF.

Comments on this clone: This same CDR3 is encoded by further DNA sequences in the sample. This chain uses TRBV6-5 with TRBJ1-2; D possibly corresponds to TRBD1 (5 bases). CDR1 and CDR2 (germline): MNHEY, SVGAGI. Trimming cost V 5 bases and J 2 bases, with 9 bases left between them. The CDR3 sequence is 13 residues long. The DNA of the CDR3 is TGTGCCAGCAGTCCAACAGGAAACTATGGCTACACCTTC. Translating it yields CASSPTGNYGYTF.

Here the CDR3 DNA reads TGTGCCAGCAAGACAGAAGATACGCAGTATTTT. Translated, it gives CASKTEDTQYF. The genes are TRBV6-1 and TRBJ2-3; maybe TRBD1 (5 bases). The germline V gene has CDR1 MNHNS and CDR2 SASEGT. V lost 7 bases, J lost 5 bases, and 7 bases lay in between. The CDR3 has 11 residues.

The chain couples TRBV28 to TRBJ2-3; D is uncertain. Per germline, CDR1 MDHEN and CDR2 SYDVKM. V gave up 3 bases and J gave up 2 bases, with 9 bases separating them. The CDR3 has 14 amino acids. In DNA form, the CDR3 reads TGTGCCAGCAGTTTGAGAACGTACACAGATACGCAGTATTTT. Its translation: CASSLRTYTDTQYF.

V is TRBV6-6 and J is TRBJ2-1, with 8 bases identical to TRBD2. This CDR3 has 14 residues. Germline trimming cut 4 bases from V and 4 bases from J; bases unmatched to any gene: 3. From germline, CDR1 is MNHNY and CDR2 SVGAGI (reference sequence). CDR3 nucleotide sequence: TGTGCCAGCAGTTTAAGCGGGGGTTACAATGAGCAGTTCTTC. Translated, it gives CASSLSGGYNEQFF.

Comment on this clone: Other DNA variants within this sample encode the same CDR3. The chain couples TRBV27 to TRBJ1-2; D might be TRBD1 (5 bases). The CDR3 runs 13 residues. Trimming removed 5 bases at V and 4 bases at J, with 11 bases between. Germline lookup yields CDR1 MNHEY and CDR2 SMNVEV (reference sequence). The CDR3: CASSLRDSYGYTF. In DNA, the CDR3 is TGTGCCAGCAGTCTCAGGGATTCCTATGGCTACACCTTC.

The CDR3: CASRTGIGNQPQHF. The CDR3 bases are TGCGCCAGCAGAACAGGGATTGGTAATCAGCCCCAGCATTTT. This chain uses TRBV10-2 with TRBJ1-5; weak D call: TRBD1 (6 bases). The CDR3 runs 14 residues. Trimming stripped 6 bases from V and 4 bases from J, with 13 bases between. CDR1 WSHSY and CDR2 SAAADI come from the germline V gene.

J is TRBJ2-7 and V is TRBV18, with D uncertain. V was trimmed by 3 bases and J by 3 bases, leaving 6 bases between them. CDR1 is KGHSH, CDR2 LQKENI, per germline. This CDR3 is 12 amino acids long. The CDR3: CASSPNNYEQYF. The CDR3 DNA is TGTGCCAGCTCACCCAACAACTACGAGCAGTACTTC.

The chain carries TRBV9 and TRBJ2-7; no clear D. Germline values: CDR1 SGDLS, CDR2 YYNGEE. The CDR3 totals 16 residues. V was pared by 3 bases and J by 0 bases, with 16 bases between. Written as DNA, the CDR3 is TGTGCCAGCAGCGCCCGACAATCGGCAGCCTCCTACGAGCAGTACTTC. Its protein is CASSARQSAASYEQYF.

The V call is TRBV6-1, the J call TRBJ2-1; TRBD2 agrees at 14 bases. The J segment lost 8 bases and the V segment lost 3 bases, leaving 9 bases of the junction unmatched. The germline V gene has CDR1 MNHNS and CDR2 SASEGT. The CDR3 consists of 17 residues. CDR3 protein: CASSEIKTSGGADEQFF. The DNA for the CDR3 is TGTGCCAGCAGTGAGATTAAGACTAGCGGGGGGGCTGATGAGCAGTTCTTC.

The chain joins TRBV4-1 to TRBJ1-1, with D tentatively TRBD1 (6 bases). The V end lost 0 bases, the J end lost 4 bases, and 12 bases lay between the germline ends. Germline V gene sequence: CDR1 MGHRA, CDR2 YSYEKL. There are 15 residues in the CDR3. The CDR3: CASSQDWRGGTEAFF. CDR3 in DNA: TGCGCCAGCAGCCAAGATTGGAGAGGGGGCACTGAAGCTTTCTTT.

The chain links TRBV7-2 to TRBJ2-2; TRBD2 matches at 7 bases. This CDR3 region has 15 residues. CDR1 and CDR2 (germline): SGHTA, FQGNSA. J was trimmed by 7 bases and V by 2 bases; bases with no gene match: 7. CDR3 nucleotides: TGTGCCAGCAGCTTAACGCGGGGGATAGGCGGGGAGCTGTTTTTT. Its translation is CASSLTRGIGGELFF.

The chain is built from TRBV6-5 and TRBJ2-1; weak D call: TRBD1 (5 bases). Germline loops: CDR1 MNHEY, CDR2 SVGAGI. This CDR3 region has 16 residues. Trimming stripped 2 bases from V and 6 bases from J, with 17 bases between. CDR3 in amino acids: CASSYGRGTASNEQFF. Here the CDR3 DNA reads TGTGCCAGCAGTTACGGTAGGGGCACTGCCTCCAATGAGCAGTTCTTC.

The chain has TRBV9 and TRBJ1-4, with D tentatively TRBD1 (5 bases). The V gene's germline CDR1 is SGDLS and CDR2 YYNGEE. The CDR3 length is 15 residues. The germline V and J ends were trimmed by 4 bases and 5 bases, with 15 bases remaining between them. Here the CDR3 DNA reads TGTGCCAGCAGCTCACAGGCGGGGCTCAATGAAAAACTGTTTTTT. It yields the protein CASSSQAGLNEKLFF.

The J gene is TRBJ2-3, the V gene TRBV5-1; no firm D call. Per the germline V gene, CDR1 is SGHRS and CDR2 is YFSETQ. The CDR3 runs 14 residues. V lost 1 base to trimming and J lost 2 bases, with 8 bases between them. Written as DNA, the CDR3 is TGCGCCAGCAGCTTGAACTATTTCACAGATACGCAGTATTTT. The encoded protein is CASSLNYFTDTQYF.

V usage is TRBV7-9 and J usage is TRBJ1-5, with no clear D. CDR1 and CDR2 from the germline V gene are SEHNR and FQNEAQ (reference sequence). This CDR3 is built from 16 residues. Trimming cost V 1 base and J 6 bases, with 16 bases left between them. The CDR3 protein is CASSLGSGGTGQPQHF. Written as DNA, the CDR3 is TGTGCCAGCAGCTTAGGCTCGGGTGGCACGGGTCAGCCCCAGCATTTT.

The chain is built from TRBV16 and TRBJ1-2, with TRBD1 identical over 7 bases. CDR1 is KGHSY and CDR2 is FQNENV in the germline V gene. Trimming removed 0 bases from V and 0 bases from J; junction bases left unmatched: 7. The CDR3 has 17 residues. This CDR3 is CASSQSGTVPSNYGYTF. CDR3 DNA: TGTGCCAGCAGCCAATCCGGGACAGTCCCCTCTAACTATGGCTACACCTTC.

V usage is TRBV11-2 and J usage is TRBJ2-2; the match to TRBD1 covers 9 bases. CDR1 is SGHAT and CDR2 is FQNNGV in the germline V gene. The CDR3 is 15 residues long. After removal of 4 bases from V and 4 bases from J, the junction contained 4 bases not matched to a gene. The CDR3 coding sequence is TGTGCCAGCAGCTCCGGACAGGGGCCCACCGGGGAGCTGTTTTTT. This codes for CASSSGQGPTGELFF.

The chain carries TRBV4-1 and TRBJ1-2, with 8 bases fitting TRBD1. J lost 4 bases, V lost 1 base, and 11 bases had no gene match. Germline V gene sequence: CDR1 MGHRA, CDR2 YSYEKL. The CDR3 contains 17 residues. The CDR3 DNA is TGCGCCAGCAGCCAAGGGCGGTACGTACAGGGGGTCTATGGCTACACCTTC. It translates to CASSQGRYVQGVYGYTF.

The V call is TRBV30, the J call TRBJ1-5, with no clear D. The V end lost 0 bases, the J end lost 7 bases, and 10 bases lay between the germline ends. CDR3 size: 13 residues. Germline CDR1 GTSNPN, CDR2 SVGIG (reference sequence). In DNA form, the CDR3 reads TGTGCCTGGAGTGTAACGGTTTTGCAGCCCCAGCATTTT. Protein product: CAWSVTVLQPQHF. The full variable domain, completed using reference TRBV30 and TRBJ1-5, is SQTIHQWPATLVQPVGSPLSLECTVEGTSNPNLYWYRQAAGRGLQLLFYSVGIGQISSEVPQNLSASRPQDRQFILSSKKLLLSDSGFYLCAWSVTVLQPQHFGDGTRLSIL.

This chain connects TRBV5-6 to TRBJ1-4; a weak D match, TRBD1 (6 bases). In germline, CDR1 is SGHDT, CDR2 YYEEEE. Deletions cut 2 bases from V and 5 bases from J, with 10 bases between. This CDR3 has 14 amino acids. DNA of the CDR3: TGTGCCAGCAGCTTTGGACAGCCGAATGAAAAACTGTTTTTT. Its protein is CASSFGQPNEKLFF.

The V call is TRBV6-1, the J call TRBJ1-5, with TRBD1 identical over 7 bases. V gave up 8 bases and J gave up 5 bases; unmatched junction bases: 6. CDR1 MNHNS and CDR2 SASEGT come from the germline V gene. This CDR3 has 13 amino acids. Here the CDR3 reads CASRGDSDQPQHF. DNA for the CDR3: TGTGCCAGCCGAGGGGACAGCGATCAGCCCCAGCATTTT.

V and J are TRBV7-2 and TRBJ1-6; unclear D gene. This CDR3 contains 17 residues. Looked up from germline, CDR1 is SGHTA and CDR2 is FQGNSA. Between the trimmed V and J ends, which lost 4 bases and 0 bases, there was a span of 13 bases. CDR3 loop: CASSSSPRDSYNSPLHF. CDR3 sequence (DNA): TGTGCCAGCAGCTCTAGCCCCCGGGACTCCTATAATTCACCCCTCCACTTT.

This clone was recorded only once. V usage is TRBV5-6 and J usage is TRBJ1-2; 7 bases map to TRBD1. CDR3 length: 13 amino acids. With V trimmed by 4 bases and J by 8 bases, 8 bases remained unmatched. Germline V gives CDR1 SGHDT, CDR2 YYEEEE. CDR3 residues: CASSLTGAGGYTF. The CDR3 DNA sequence: TGTGCCAGCAGCCTTACAGGGGCGGGCGGCTACACCTTC.

The chain uses TRBV6-4 and TRBJ2-3, with 9 bases lining up with TRBD2. The CDR3 runs 16 residues. The J segment lost 6 bases and the V segment lost 1 base, leaving 8 bases of the junction unmatched. Per germline, CDR1 MRHNA and CDR2 SNTAGT. The CDR3 region has the DNA TGTGCCAGCAGTGACTTGATTGGCGGGGGGGCTGATACGCAGTATTTT. Amino acid sequence: CASSDLIGGGADTQYF.

The V gene is TRBV27, the J gene TRBJ1-2; 7 nucleotides match TRBD1. The CDR3 has 15 amino acids. The V and J ends lost 4 bases and 6 bases, in that order; junction bases with no gene match: 11. Germline V gives CDR1 MNHEY, CDR2 SMNVEV (reference sequence). The CDR3: CASSSILTGLNGYTF. The DNA for the CDR3 is TGTGCCAGCAGTTCCATCCTGACAGGGCTAAATGGCTACACCTTC.

This chain joins TRBV6-1 and TRBJ1-4; TRBD1 aligns across 7 bases. Per germline, CDR1 MNHNS and CDR2 SASEGT. V shed 6 bases, J shed 4 bases, and the junction held 5 bases outside the gene matches. The CDR3 is 14 residues long. This chain's CDR3 is CASSRGTDNEKLFF. CDR3 DNA sequence: TGTGCCAGCAGCCGCGGGACAGATAATGAAAAACTGTTTTTT.

V and J are TRBV9 and TRBJ2-1; no clear D gene. The CDR3 covers 13 residues. Trimming removed 2 bases at V and 4 bases at J, with 7 bases between. Germline values: CDR1 SGDLS, CDR2 YYNGEE. This chain's CDR3 is CASSVNTYNEQFF. As DNA, the CDR3 is TGTGCCAGCAGCGTTAACACGTACAATGAGCAGTTCTTC.

The rearrangement links TRBV19 to TRBJ1-1, with 8 bases identical to TRBD1. V lost 6 bases, J lost 3 bases, and 9 bases stayed unmatched. Germline V gives CDR1 LNHDA, CDR2 SQIVND (reference sequence). The CDR3 loop spans 15 amino acids. The CDR3 sequence is CASSQQGDADTEAFF. The CDR3 coding sequence is TGTGCCAGTAGCCAACAGGGGGACGCGGACACTGAAGCTTTCTTT.

The rearrangement uses TRBV7-9 and TRBJ1-6; D is ambiguous. Germline CDR1 reads SEHNR; CDR2 reads FQNEAQ (reference sequence). Trimming removed 2 bases from V and 6 bases from J, with 17 bases in between. This CDR3 spans 17 amino acids. The CDR3 reads CASSLRRGSDSNSPLHF. The CDR3 DNA reads as TGTGCCAGCAGCTTACGTCGCGGGTCGGATTCTAATTCACCCCTCCACTTT.

Here the CDR3 reads CASSPSFGQLNQPQHF. CDR3 in DNA: TGTGCCAGCAGCCCAAGTTTCGGACAGCTCAATCAGCCCCAGCATTTT. The chain joins TRBV7-8 to TRBJ1-5, with D possibly matching TRBD1 (6 bases). This CDR3 is built from 16 residues. V dropped 5 bases and J dropped 3 bases, with 17 bases sitting between them. The germline gives CDR1 SGHVS, CDR2 FQNEAQ.

The chain employs TRBV5-4 and TRBJ1-1, with D perhaps TRBD1 (5 bases). The germline gives CDR1 SGHNT, CDR2 YYREEE (reference sequence). This CDR3 comprises 12 residues. Trimming left V 4 bases short and J 10 bases short, with 14 bases between. The CDR3 sequence is CASSHGQGLAFF. The CDR3, as DNA: TGTGCCAGCAGCCACGGGCAGGGCCTAGCTTTCTTT.